What follows are 24 T cell receptor beta chains derived from one specimen sequenced in a study of T cell repertoires in cytomegalovirus infection (dated by TCRdb to about 2019). The sequencing machine was an Illumina HiSeq 1500. TCRdb trimmed the raw reads at Q25, called clones with MiXCR and kept productive beta chains. Entries that share a CDR3 protein sequence are merged under the most common genes and DNA. The sample table contains some 400,000 distinct CDR3 sequences; only one count was recorded for approximately 32% of them. The top ten hold about 13% of the sample. Source material: PBMCs. These receptor sequences come from a human donor in good health (CMV status not recorded). Some clones in this sample may be carry-over from other donors' samples.

This sequence joins TRBV5-6 and TRBJ2-5; the match to TRBD2 covers 9 bases. CDR1 is SGHDT and CDR2 is YYEEEE in the germline V gene. The CDR3 loop spans 14 amino acids. V lost 4 bases to trimming and J lost 3 bases; unmatched junction nucleotides: 4. CDR3 nucleotide sequence: TGTGCCAGCAGCCCTGCTAGCGGGGAAGAGACCCAGTACTTC. It encodes CASSPASGEETQYF.

This clonotype was detected many times. The chain uses TRBV7-9 and TRBJ1-2; the D is unclear. Trimming removed 1 base at V and 2 bases at J, with 8 bases between. The CDR3 length is 14 residues. Germline V gene lookup returns CDR1 SEHNR and CDR2 FQNEAQ (reference sequence). This CDR3 reads CASSLEAQNYGYTF. The CDR3 nucleotides read TGTGCCAGCAGCTTAGAAGCTCAGAACTATGGCTACACCTTC.

The chain has TRBV7-9 and TRBJ2-7; no clear D. V lost 4 bases, J lost 5 bases, and 18 bases lay in between. The CDR3 contains 15 residues. Germline lookup yields CDR1 SEHNR and CDR2 FQNEAQ (reference sequence). CDR3 coding DNA: TGTGCCAGCAGCTACGAGTGGCAGGACGCCAACGAGCAGTACTTC. This translates into CASSYEWQDANEQYF. Variable domain in full (rest from reference TRBV7-9 and TRBJ2-7): DTGVSQNPRHKITKRGQNVTFRCDPISEHNRLYWYRQTLGQGPEFLTYFQNEAQLEKSRLLSDRFSAERPKGSFSTLEIQRTEQGDSAMYLCASSYEWQDANEQYFGPGTRLTVT.

This chain uses TRBV19 with TRBJ1-5, with a possible D match to TRBD1 (5 bases). Trimming removed 7 bases from V and 6 bases from J, with 16 bases in between. The CDR3 runs to 14 residues. Germline V CDR1 and CDR2: LNHDA, SQIVND (reference sequence). Written as DNA, the CDR3 is TGTGCCAGTATAGGTAAACGGGGGACTCAGCCCCAGCATTTT. Protein: CASIGKRGTQPQHF.

This clonotype was observed a handful of times. The rearrangement joins TRBV12-3 or TRBV12-4 to TRBJ2-6, with D perhaps matching TRBD1 or TRBD2 (5 bases each). V shed 4 bases and J shed 0 bases, with 22 bases lying between them. CDR3 length: 20 residues. Here the CDR3 DNA reads TGTGCCAGCAGTTCAAACCTCGGGGCAACAGGTACCTCTGGGGCCAACGTCCTGACTTTC. It is translated as CASSSNLGATGTSGANVLTF.

A few counts support this clonotype. The chain recombines TRBV7-9 with TRBJ2-7; 8 bases agree with TRBD2. This CDR3 has 13 amino acids. Trimming removed 6 bases from V and 5 bases from J; junction bases left unmatched: 6. The germline CDR1 and CDR2 sequences are SEHNR and FQNEAQ (reference sequence). CDR3 nucleotides: TGTGCCAGCAGTCGGGGGGGGGAGAACGAGCAGTACTTC. This translates into CASSRGGENEQYF. The variable domain in full, with the rest retrieved from reference TRBV7-9 and TRBJ2-7, is DTGVSQNPRHKITKRGQNVTFRCDPISEHNRLYWYRQTLGQGPEFLTYFQNEAQLEKSRLLSDRFSAERPKGSFSTLEIQRTEQGDSAMYLCASSRGGENEQYFGPGTRLTVT.

The chain has TRBV20-1 and TRBJ2-3; D is ambiguous. V lost 7 bases, J lost 0 bases, and 11 bases lay in between. Germline V gene data show CDR1 as DFQATT and CDR2 as SNEGSKA (reference sequence). CDR3 length equals 13 residues. As DNA, the CDR3 is TGCAGTGGTGCTTGGGCCAGCACAGATACGCAGTATTTT. This gives the protein CSGAWASTDTQYF.

The V call is TRBV7-6, the J call TRBJ2-7; D may match TRBD1 or TRBD2 (5 bases each). This CDR3 has 16 amino acids. The V end was cut by 4 bases, the J end by 2 bases, with 18 bases between. Germline V lookup: CDR1 SGHVS, CDR2 FNYEAQ. The CDR3 is CASSSGHGTHAYEQYF. The CDR3 nucleotides are TGTGCCAGCAGCTCGGGCCACGGGACGCATGCCTACGAGCAGTACTTC.

This clonotype was found once. The genes are TRBV20-1 and TRBJ1-6; D gene unclear. Per germline, CDR1 DFQATT and CDR2 SNEGSKA (reference sequence). The V end was cut by 8 bases, the J end by 0 bases, with 11 bases between. The CDR3 is 14 amino acids. As DNA, the CDR3 is TGCAGTTCTTCATCGAGCTCCTATAATTCACCCCTCCACTTT. Encoded protein: CSSSSSSYNSPLHF.

Points on this clonotype: Possible read error: a much larger clone is one base away. The chain combines TRBV7-6 with TRBJ2-7; weak D call: TRBD1 (6 bases). Germline V gives CDR1 SGHVS, CDR2 FNYEAQ. Trimming left V 7 bases short and J 6 bases short, with 19 bases between. CDR3 length: 14 residues. For the CDR3, the DNA is TGTGCCAGCATCTTCGCGGACAGTGGCGGCGAGCAGTACTTC. Translating gives CASIFADSGGEQYF. The full variable domain, rest sourced from reference TRBV7-6 and TRBJ2-7, is GAGVSQSPRYKVTKRGQDVALRCDPISGHVSLYWYRQALGQGPEFLTYFNYEAQQDKSGLPNDRFSAERPEGSISTLTIQRTEQRDSAMYRCASIFADSGGEQYFGPGTRLTVT.

The chain has TRBV4-3 and TRBJ1-2; possibly TRBD1 for D (5 bases). V lost 0 bases and J lost 3, with 14 bases in between. The CDR3 loop spans 16 amino acids. Germline CDR1 reads LGHNA; CDR2 reads YSLEER. The CDR3 is CASSQDLAGRYYGYTF. In nucleotides, the CDR3 is TGCGCCAGCAGCCAAGATCTCGCAGGGAGGTACTATGGCTACACCTTC.

This rearrangement joins TRBV24-1 to TRBJ2-3; the match to TRBD1 covers 8 bases. The CDR3 runs to 16 residues. J was trimmed by 3 bases and V by 4 bases; bases with no gene match: 8. CDR1 and CDR2 (germline): KGHDR, SFDVKD. DNA for the CDR3: TGTGCCACCAGTGACCCAGGGGGCGCAAGGACAGATACGCAGTATTTT. The encoded protein is CATSDPGGARTDTQYF.

Concerning this clonotype itself: A much larger clone differs by one base, so this may be a read error. The chain employs TRBV7-2 and TRBJ2-5; unclear D gene. There are 16 residues in the CDR3. Trimming left V 1 base short and J 5 bases short, with 17 bases between. In germline, CDR1 is SGHTA, CDR2 FQGNSA. CDR3 residues: CASSLVLLRFGETQYF. CDR3 bases: TGTGCCAGCAGCTTAGTATTGCTGCGGTTTGGGGAGACCCAGTACTTC.

Ten or more counts support this clonotype. The rearrangement links TRBV7-2 to TRBJ2-5; 9 bases map to TRBD1. The junction had 6 bases not matched to a gene; V was cut back by 2 bases and J by 5 bases. CDR3 length equals 15 residues. CDR1 and CDR2 from the germline V gene are SGHTA and FQGNSA. Here the CDR3 reads CASSLLGQGSETQYF. The CDR3 region has the DNA TGTGCCAGCAGCTTATTAGGACAGGGGTCGGAGACCCAGTACTTC.

This clonotype was observed a few times. This chain connects TRBV5-1 to TRBJ2-5; 8 bases agree with TRBD1. Germline assignment: CDR1 SGHRS and CDR2 YFSETQ. The CDR3 is 15 residues long. J gave up 1 base and V 1 base, and 3 bases lay outside the gene matches. CDR3 coding DNA: TGCGCCAGCAGCTTGATGGGACAGGCCCAAGAGACCCAGTACTTC. This gives the protein CASSLMGQAQETQYF.

V and J are TRBV4-3 and TRBJ1-3, with D unclear. The CDR3 totals 14 residues. CDR1 and CDR2 from the germline V gene are LGHNA and YSLEER. The CDR3 region has the DNA TGCTCCCGCAGCAAAGAACGGGCCCGCGACACCATATATTTT. This sequence encodes CSRSKERARDTIYF.

This clonotype was counted between two and nine times. V is TRBV19 and J is TRBJ2-2; 10 bases align to TRBD2. The CDR3 totals 16 residues. The J segment lost 4 bases and the V segment lost 6 bases, leaving 8 bases of the junction unmatched. Germline CDR1 is LNHDA and CDR2 is SQIVND (reference sequence). CDR3 bases: TGTGCCAGTAGCAGCAGCGGGGGGGCCCGCACCGGGGAGCTGTTTTTT. This encodes CASSSSGGARTGELFF.

This chain links TRBV19 with TRBJ1-2, with no clear D. Per germline, CDR1 LNHDA and CDR2 SQIVND (reference sequence). Trimming shortened V by 4 bases and J by 6 bases, and 24 bases separated the two germline ends. This CDR3 is 17 amino acids long. The CDR3 nucleotides read TGTGCCAGTAGTAGCCCGGGAGCGGGATATACTCGGAATGGCTACACCTTC. Protein sequence: CASSSPGAGYTRNGYTF.

This clonotype was recorded a few times. The rearrangement links TRBV5-8 to TRBJ2-3; 9 nucleotides align to TRBD1. The CDR3 is 15 amino acids. Germline trimming cut 3 bases from V and 3 bases from J; bases unmatched to any gene: 5. The germline V gene has CDR1 SGHTS and CDR2 YDEGEE. CDR3 bases: TGTGCCAGCAGCTGGACAGGGGAGGTGACAGATACGCAGTATTTT. Residues: CASSWTGEVTDTQYF.

The chain recombines TRBV10-3 with TRBJ1-5; D remains ambiguous. Trimming removed 5 bases at V and 4 bases at J, with 15 bases between. The CDR3 loop spans 15 amino acids. Germline loops: CDR1 ENHRY, CDR2 SYGVKD. The CDR3 region has the DNA TGTGCCATCAGTCCCGAAGGACGGGGAAATCAGCCCCAGCATTTT. Its protein is CAISPEGRGNQPQHF.

This clonotype was seen more than once but under ten times. J is TRBJ2-7 and V is TRBV20-1, with D unclear. The CDR3 spans 12 residues. Germline lookup yields CDR1 DFQATT and CDR2 SNEGSKA (reference sequence). Trimming stripped 1 base from V and 2 bases from J, with 6 bases between. The CDR3 DNA is TGCAGTGCTAGAGCTGGTACCTACGAGCAGTACTTC. Translating it yields CSARAGTYEQYF.

This rearrangement joins TRBV5-5 to TRBJ2-3, with D possibly being TRBD1 or TRBD2 (5 bases each). This CDR3 contains 16 residues. Germline CDR1 and CDR2: SGHKS and YYEKEE (reference sequence). V lost 1 base to trimming and J lost 0 bases, with 12 bases between them. This chain's CDR3 is CASSLRGVESTDTQYF. The DNA of the CDR3 is TGTGCCAGCAGCTTGAGAGGGGTAGAAAGCACAGATACGCAGTATTTT.

V is TRBV4-2 and J is TRBJ2-3; TRBD1 matches 12 bases. The CDR3 length is 17 residues. The V gene's germline CDR1 is LGHNA and CDR2 YNFKEQ. Germline trimming cut 4 bases from V and 1 base from J; bases unmatched to any gene: 6. The CDR3 sequence is CASSLRDRGRGTDTQYF. The CDR3 coding sequence is TGTGCCAGCAGCCTCCGGGACAGGGGGCGCGGCACAGATACGCAGTATTTT.

This clonotype has ten or more counts. This chain connects TRBV7-6 to TRBJ2-7; TRBD2 aligns across 13 bases. The germline CDR1 and CDR2 sequences are SGHVS and FNYEAQ. The CDR3 extends over 15 amino acids. The trim removed 5 bases at V and 4 bases at J, leaving 5 bases unmatched. CDR3 sequence: CASSPGTSGVYEQYF. For the CDR3, the DNA is TGTGCCAGCAGCCCCGGGACTAGCGGGGTGTACGAGCAGTACTTC. Complete variable domain (other parts from reference TRBV7-6 and TRBJ2-7): GAGVSQSPRYKVTKRGQDVALRCDPISGHVSLYWYRQALGQGPEFLTYFNYEAQQDKSGLPNDRFSAERPEGSISTLTIQRTEQRDSAMYRCASSPGTSGVYEQYFGPGTRLTVT.